These 18 T cell receptor beta chains originate from one sample sequenced in a study of T cell changes during pregnancy in multiple sclerosis. Generated by immunoSEQ multiplex PCR, the TCRdb table keeps only in-frame clones and is missing some. Here the sample spans about 100,000 clones, about 90% being singletons. The specimen was peripheral blood, collected after pregnancy. These receptor sequences come from a female donor with multiple sclerosis, enrolled in a pregnancy study.

J is TRBJ2-1 and V is TRBV9; 9 nucleotides align to TRBD2. V was pared by 4 bases and J by 9 bases, with 11 bases of the junction left unmatched. CDR3 length: 15 amino acids. The germline CDR1 and CDR2 sequences are SGDLS and YYNGEE. CDR3 region: CASSTSAGGPGEQFF. The CDR3 nucleotides are TGTGCCAGCAGCACCTCGGCGGGGGGGCCAGGTGAGCAGTTCTTC.

The chain links TRBV7-9 to TRBJ2-7; TRBD2 agrees at 8 bases. Germline V gives CDR1 SEHNR, CDR2 FQNEAQ (reference sequence). V lost 5 bases to trimming and J lost 7 bases; unmatched junction nucleotides: 7. The CDR3 has 13 amino acids. The CDR3 sequence is CASSDRGGTEQYF. The CDR3 nucleotides read TGTGCCAGCAGCGACCGGGGGGGTACGGAGCAGTACTTC.

The chain joins TRBV5-4 to TRBJ2-1; the match to TRBD2 covers 9 bases. The CDR3 covers 19 residues. Germline V gene sequence: CDR1 SGHNT, CDR2 YYREEE (reference sequence). Trimming cost V 4 bases and J 6 bases; bases outside gene matches: 20. The CDR3 DNA reads TGTGCCAGCAGCCCCTGGAAACCCCAGCGACTTAGCGGGGGCAATGAGCAGTTCTTC. Encoded protein: CASSPWKPQRLSGGNEQFF. Drawing the rest from reference TRBV5-4 and TRBJ2-1, the complete variable domain is ETGVTQSPTHLIKTRGQQVTLRCSSQSGHNTVSWYQQALGQGPQFIFQYYREEENGRGNFPPRFSGLQFPNYSSELNVNALELDDSALYLCASSPWKPQRLSGGNEQFFGPGTRLTVL.

The chain carries TRBV15 and TRBJ1-3, with D perhaps matching TRBD1 (5 bases). V shed 0 bases and J shed 2 bases, with 8 bases lying between them. From germline, CDR1 is LNHNV and CDR2 YYDKDF (reference sequence). The CDR3 loop spans 15 amino acids. CDR3 sequence: CATSRDPGTGNTIYF. CDR3 nucleotides: TGTGCCACCAGCAGAGATCCAGGGACTGGAAACACCATATATTTT.

This sequence joins TRBV11-3 and TRBJ2-6, with D possibly being TRBD2 (6 bases). This CDR3 spans 16 amino acids. Germline V CDR1 and CDR2: SGHNT, YENEEA. V was cut by 5 bases and J by 0 bases, with 11 bases left in between. The CDR3 DNA is TGTGCCAGCAGCCCTGGGGGGAGCTCTGGGGCCAACGTCCTGACTTTC. It is translated as CASSPGGSSGANVLTF.

The CDR3 coding sequence is TGCGCCAGCAGCTTGGACAGGGGAAACGAGCAGTACTTC. Protein product: CASSLDRGNEQYF. This chain links TRBV5-1 with TRBJ2-7, with 7 bases matching TRBD1. Germline loops: CDR1 SGHRS, CDR2 YFSETQ. Unmatched junction bases numbered 2, after V lost 0 bases and J lost 5 bases. The CDR3 is 13 amino acids.

The chain joins TRBV18 to TRBJ1-6; D is possibly TRBD1 (6 bases). The CDR3 extends over 17 amino acids. The V gene's germline CDR1 is KGHSH and CDR2 LQKENI. The V end was cut by 3 bases, the J end by 1 base, with 13 bases between. The CDR3 region has the DNA TGTGCCAGCTCACCCCAAGGGGGGGGGTCCTATAATTCACCCCTCCACTTT. It codes for CASSPQGGGSYNSPLHF.

The gene calls are TRBV11-2 and TRBJ2-7; D remains ambiguous. V was pared by 4 bases and J by 2 bases, with 12 bases between. Germline assignment: CDR1 SGHAT and CDR2 FQNNGV. CDR3 length: 14 amino acids. CDR3 in amino acids: CASSSPRRPYEQYF. The CDR3 region has the DNA TGTGCCAGCAGCTCCCCGAGGCGCCCCTACGAGCAGTACTTC.

The chain uses TRBV7-2 and TRBJ1-1; TRBD1 might be the D (6 bases). Between the trimmed V and J ends, which lost 5 bases and 1 base, there was a span of 8 bases. Germline V gene sequence: CDR1 SGHTA, CDR2 FQGNSA. This CDR3 spans 13 amino acids. The CDR3 region has the DNA TGTGCCAGCAGCCAACAGGGGAACACTGAAGCTTTCTTT. This gives the protein CASSQQGNTEAFF.

The chain is built from TRBV7-9 and TRBJ1-1, with unresolved D. Trimming removed 3 bases at V and 1 base at J, with 6 bases between. This CDR3 has 13 amino acids. Germline V gene lookup returns CDR1 SEHNR and CDR2 FQNEAQ (reference sequence). The CDR3 DNA follows: TGTGCCAGCAGCTTCGGAGCGAACACTGAAGCTTTCTTT. Translated: CASSFGANTEAFF.

J is TRBJ1-4 and V is TRBV15; the D is unclear. The germline CDR1 and CDR2 sequences are LNHNV and YYDKDF (reference sequence). V was pared by 7 bases and J by 1 base, with 16 bases between. The CDR3 length is 16 residues. The CDR3 is CATTERRPRTNEKLFF. In DNA form, the CDR3 reads TGTGCCACCACGGAGCGTCGACCGAGAACTAATGAAAAACTGTTTTTT.

The rearrangement joins TRBV5-5 to TRBJ2-7, with D possibly TRBD1 on 6 matching bases. Germline CDR1 SGHKS, CDR2 YYEKEE (reference sequence). Between the trimmed V and J ends, which lost 3 bases and 2 bases, there was a span of 12 bases. The CDR3 runs 14 residues. The CDR3 protein is CASSSAGTTYEQYF. In nucleotides, the CDR3 is TGTGCCAGCAGCTCCGCCGGGACAACCTACGAGCAGTACTTC.

This chain uses TRBV5-8 with TRBJ2-7; D perhaps matches TRBD2 (5 bases). This CDR3 is 12 amino acids long. V was shortened by 6 bases and J by 10 bases, with 17 bases between the two germline ends. Germline V gene data show CDR1 as SGHTS and CDR2 as YDEGEE. DNA for the CDR3: TGTGCCAGCACCCACCGCGGACTTCTACAGTACTTC. Amino acids: CASTHRGLLQYF.

The chain joins TRBV5-6 to TRBJ2-7; possible D gene TRBD1, 5 bases. Germline loops: CDR1 SGHDT, CDR2 YYEEEE. V dropped 0 bases and J dropped 7 bases, with 17 bases sitting between them. The CDR3 loop spans 15 amino acids. The CDR3 bases are TGTGCCAGCAGCTTGGGTGTAGTTGACAGTTCGGAGCAGTACTTC. Encoded protein: CASSLGVVDSSEQYF.

The chain is built from TRBV11-1 and TRBJ1-2; D is ambiguous. Germline CDR1 is SGHAT and CDR2 is FQDESV (reference sequence). The CDR3 has 13 residues. The V end was cut by 1 base, the J end by 5 bases, with 8 bases between. The chain's CDR3 is CASSLGGLYGYTF. CDR3 in DNA: TGTGCCAGCAGCTTAGGTGGGCTTTATGGCTACACCTTC.

This rearrangement joins TRBV5-4 to TRBJ1-1, with D possibly TRBD1 on 5 matching bases. This CDR3 region has 13 residues. CDR1 SGHNT and CDR2 YYREEE come from the germline V gene (reference sequence). V was pared by 1 base and J by 8 bases, with 12 bases between. This CDR3 reads CASSLFPGEEAFF. CDR3 nucleotide sequence: TGTGCCAGCAGCTTGTTTCCGGGGGAAGAAGCTTTCTTT.

V is TRBV11-1 and J is TRBJ2-2; D might be TRBD2 (5 bases). The V gene's germline CDR1 is SGHAT and CDR2 FQDESV (reference sequence). The CDR3 is 15 residues long. V lost 5 bases to trimming and J lost 6 bases, with 16 bases between them. In nucleotides, the CDR3 is TGTGCCAGCAGCCCAAATTCTGGACTCTCCGGGGAGCTGTTTTTT. The encoded protein is CASSPNSGLSGELFF.

This clone has just one count. V usage is TRBV30 and J usage is TRBJ1-5; D call uncertain. Germline V gene sequence: CDR1 GTSNPN, CDR2 SVGIG (reference sequence). The CDR3 spans 14 residues. V was shortened by 2 bases and J by 3 bases, with 11 bases between the two germline ends. The CDR3 region has the DNA TGTGCCTGGAGTCCTTCAGTTATCAATCAGCCCCAGCATTTT. Protein product: CAWSPSVINQPQHF.